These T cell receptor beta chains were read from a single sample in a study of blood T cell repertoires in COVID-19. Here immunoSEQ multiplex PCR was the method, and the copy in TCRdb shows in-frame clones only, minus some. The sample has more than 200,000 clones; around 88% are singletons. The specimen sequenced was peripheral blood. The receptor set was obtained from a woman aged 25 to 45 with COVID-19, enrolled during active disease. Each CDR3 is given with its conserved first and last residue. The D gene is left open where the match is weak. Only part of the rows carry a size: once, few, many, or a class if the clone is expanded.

TGCGCCAGCAGCCAAGGTTCAGGGGCTGGAAACACCATATATTTT	CASSQGSGAGNTIYF	TRBV4-3	TRBJ1-3	NA	15	NA
TGTGCCTGGAGTGTCCGGGGGAATGAGCAGTTCTTC	CAWSVRGNEQFF	TRBV30	TRBJ2-1	NA	12	NA
TGTGCCAGCAGTTACCGGTCTAGCGGGCAAGAGCGCACAGATACGCAGTATTTT	CASSYRSSGQERTDTQYF	TRBV6-2/TRBV6-3	TRBJ2-3	NA	18	TRBD2
TGCGCCAGCAGCTACCAAGAATTTGGGGGGAGTGGGCAGTATTTT	CASSYQEFGGSGQYF	TRBV4-1	TRBJ2-3	NA	15	NA
TGCAGCGTCACGGGCCAGGGGGCTTCCTACGAGCAGTACTTC	CSVTGQGASYEQYF	TRBV29-1	TRBJ2-7	NA	14	TRBD1
TGTGCCAGCAGCCTCATCGCGGGTGAGCAGTTCTTC	CASSLIAGEQFF	TRBV27	TRBJ2-1	NA	12	NA
TGTGCCAGCAGCTCGGCCGGACTAGCGGGACAGCAGTTCTTC	CASSSAGLAGQQFF	TRBV7-9	TRBJ2-1	NA	14	TRBD2
TGCGCCAGCAGCCAAGACCGGACAGACAATCAGCCCCAGCATTTT	CASSQDRTDNQPQHF	TRBV4-3	TRBJ1-5	NA	15	NA
TGTGCCAGCTCACCCAGGGACAGATCGGTCTACGAGCAGTACTTC	CASSPRDRSVYEQYF	TRBV18	TRBJ2-7	NA	15	TRBD1
TGCGCCAGCGGTCTAGAGGGAGGGAGCAATGAGCAGTTCTTC	CASGLEGGSNEQFF	TRBV5-1	TRBJ2-1	NA	14	TRBD2
TGTGCCATCAGTAGACATCTGGAGACCCAGTACTTC	CAISRHLETQYF	TRBV10-3	TRBJ2-5	NA	12	NA
TGTGCCAGCAGCCAAGGGACAGGGGGATCACCCCTCCACTTT	CASSQGTGGSPLHF	TRBV5-6	TRBJ1-6	NA	14	TRBD1
TGCGCCAGCAGCTTGGGTACGGTGGCAGGGGGTAACATTCAGTACTTC	CASSLGTVAGGNIQYF	TRBV5-1	TRBJ2-4	NA	16	TRBD1
TGTGCCAGCAGCCACATGACTAGCGGAGGCCGTCTAGCCAAAAACATTCAGTACTTC	CASSHMTSGGRLAKNIQYF	TRBV7-2	TRBJ2-4	NA	19	TRBD2
TGTGCCAGCTCACCCGGGGGTTTGGGCTCCTACGAGCAGTACTTC	CASSPGGLGSYEQYF	TRBV18	TRBJ2-7	NA	15	NA
TGCGCCAGCAGTTCCCTAGCGGGAGGCAATGAGCAGTTCTTC	CASSSLAGGNEQFF	TRBV10-2	TRBJ2-1	NA	14	TRBD2
TGTGCCAGCAGCTCGCCGACGAAGGACAGGCACCCTTGGCCCCAGCATTTT	CASSSPTKDRHPWPQHF	TRBV5-8	TRBJ1-5	NA	17	TRBD1
TGCGCCAGCAGCTTGACAGGGATGTACCAAGAGACCCAGTACTTC	CASSLTGMYQETQYF	TRBV5-1	TRBJ2-5	NA	15	NA
TGCAGTGCTAGACGAACAGGGGACGCTTTCTTT	CSARRTGDAFF	TRBV20-1	TRBJ1-1	NA	11	TRBD1
TGTGCCAGCAGCCAAGAAGCTAGCGGGAGCATCTACTCCTACAATGAGCAGTTCTTC	CASSQEASGSIYSYNEQFF	TRBV3-1/TRBV3-2	TRBJ2-1	NA	19	TRBD2
TGTGCCAGCAGTTTCGACAGGAGTAATCAGCCCCAGCATTTT	CASSFDRSNQPQHF	TRBV27	TRBJ1-5	once	14	NA
TGTGCCAGCAGCCGCGACAGGGCCTACGAGCAGTACTTC	CASSRDRAYEQYF	TRBV4-2	TRBJ2-7	few	13	TRBD1
TGTGCCAGCAGCTTAGGTACGGGAGAAGTCGCGGCTTTCTTT	CASSLGTGEVAAFF	TRBV7-2	TRBJ1-1	NA	14	NA
TGTGCCAGCTCACCCGGGATGTCAAGCAATCAGCCCCAGCATTTT	CASSPGMSSNQPQHF	TRBV18	TRBJ1-5	once	15	NA
TGTGCCAGCAGCCCACGACAGGGTCTAAGCTATGGCTACACCTTC	CASSPRQGLSYGYTF	TRBV7-2	TRBJ1-2	NA	15	TRBD1
TGTGCCACCAGTGATTTGCGGGGACAGGGAGGGCGCAATGAGCAGTTCTTC	CATSDLRGQGGRNEQFF	TRBV24-1	TRBJ2-1	few	17	TRBD1
TGTGCCAGCAGCGTAGGGACTAGCGGGAGTACTGAGCAGTTCTTC	CASSVGTSGSTEQFF	TRBV14	TRBJ2-1	NA	15	TRBD2
TGTGCCTGGAGTGGGGACAGAGGCCTCGCAGCTTTCTTT	CAWSGDRGLAAFF	TRBV30	TRBJ1-1	NA	13	TRBD1
TGTGCCAGCAGCGGGCTGAGACAGGGGAGTCCTCTCGTCTACGAGCAGTACTTC	CASSGLRQGSPLVYEQYF	TRBV27	TRBJ2-7	NA	18	TRBD1
TGTGCCAGTAGTATTTCCATTGCAACTAATGAAAAACTGTTTTTT	CASSISIATNEKLFF	TRBV19	TRBJ1-4	NA	15	NA
TGTGCCAGCAGCGTGGACAGCAATAATTCACCCCTCCACTTT	CASSVDSNNSPLHF	TRBV9	TRBJ1-6	NA	14	NA
TGTGCCAGCAGTTTCGAGCGGGGGGGCCGCGAGACCCAGTACTTC	CASSFERGGRETQYF	TRBV28	TRBJ2-5	NA	15	TRBD2
TGCGCCAGCAGTCCTGGGACAGGGATCTTTTCACCCCTCCACTTT	CASSPGTGIFSPLHF	TRBV10-2	TRBJ1-6	NA	15	TRBD1
TGTGCCAGCAGCCGGACCCCGGGACAGGGCGAGGAAAAACTGTTTTTT	CASSRTPGQGEEKLFF	TRBV6-6	TRBJ1-4	NA	16	TRBD1
TGTGCCAGCAACACGGACAGGGGAAGAACAGATACGCAGTATTTT	CASNTDRGRTDTQYF	TRBV6-5	TRBJ2-3	NA	15	TRBD1
TGTGCCAGCAGCGACATAAAGTGGGGCACAAGCTCCTACGAGCAGTACTTC	CASSDIKWGTSSYEQYF	TRBV7-2	TRBJ2-7	NA	17	NA
TGTGCCACCAGTGATTTGGGCAGGGGCGGGGAGACCCAGTACTTC	CATSDLGRGGETQYF	TRBV24-1	TRBJ2-5	NA	15	NA
TGTGCCAGCAGTTTATCCAGAGACAAGGCTTCTTATGAGCAGTTCTTC	CASSLSRDKASYEQFF	TRBV28	TRBJ2-1	NA	16	NA
TGTGCCAGCAGTGGAAACAGGGCCCGATATAATTCACCCCTCCACTTT	CASSGNRARYNSPLHF	TRBV6-4	TRBJ1-6	NA	16	NA
TGTGCCAGCAGCCAAGATAGCGGGACACAAGTAGACTTTCGGCTCGACACTGAAGCTTTCTTT	CASSQDSGTQVDFRLDTEAFF	TRBV4-2	TRBJ1-1	NA	21	NA